This passage covers 23 T cell receptor beta chains from one sample sequenced in a study of cytomegalovirus exposure and HLA in healthy donors. Primers included in the PCR were 60 Vbeta and 13 Jbeta primers. Profiling relied on immunoSEQ multiplex PCR, and the TCRdb table lists in-frame clones only, not all of them. The table includes some 100,000 clones, more than 55% detected once. The sequencing sample was made of PBMCs. The source is a woman in her 30s in good health and CMV-seropositive.

The chain is built from TRBV6-1 and TRBJ2-2; no definite D call. This CDR3 has 15 amino acids. V gave up 8 bases and J gave up 2 bases, with 15 bases separating them. From germline, CDR1 is MNHNS and CDR2 SASEGT. The CDR3 nucleotides are TGTGCCAGCGCCCATGGCCCCCTCAACACCGGGGAGCTGTTTTTT. Translation: CASAHGPLNTGELFF.

The count of this clone is one. CDR3 nucleotide sequence: TGTGCCAGCAGTTCCGGGACAGGGTACCAGCCCCAGCATTTT. Amino acids: CASSSGTGYQPQHF. The genes are TRBV6-1 and TRBJ1-5; TRBD1 aligns across 9 bases. This CDR3 comprises 14 residues. Germline CDR1 and CDR2: MNHNS and SASEGT. V lost 5 bases and J lost 7; bases outside the gene matches: 6.

There are a few counts of this clone. The V and J genes are TRBV4-3 and TRBJ2-7; 9 positions match TRBD1. The germline CDR1 and CDR2 sequences are LGHNA and YSLEER. Trimming cost V 1 base and J 2 bases; bases outside gene matches: 3. CDR3 length: 15 amino acids. The CDR3 is CASSQVRDRAYEQYF. The CDR3 DNA reads as TGCGCCAGCAGCCAAGTACGGGACAGGGCCTACGAGCAGTACTTC.

This chain links TRBV29-1 with TRBJ1-2; no reliable D call. Germline CDR1 and CDR2: SQVTM and ANQGSEA. The CDR3 is made up of 11 amino acids. V lost 7 bases, J lost 5 bases, and 11 bases lay in between. CDR3 in amino acids: CSGRQEYGYTF. The CDR3 DNA reads TGCAGCGGGAGGCAGGAATATGGCTACACCTTC.

The chain combines TRBV5-1 with TRBJ2-5, with 7 bases aligning to TRBD2. The CDR3 extends over 13 amino acids. The V gene end was trimmed by 6 bases and the J gene end by 3 bases; junction bases not matched to a gene: 5. In germline, CDR1 is SGHRS, CDR2 YFSETQ. The CDR3 sequence is CASTLAEKETQYF. The CDR3 DNA reads as TGCGCCAGCACCCTAGCGGAAAAAGAGACCCAGTACTTC.

The J gene is TRBJ2-3, the V gene TRBV14; the match to TRBD2 covers 7 bases. The CDR3 is made up of 13 amino acids. Germline assignment: CDR1 SGHDN and CDR2 FVKESK. Trimming took 4 bases from V and 6 from J; bases not matched to a gene: 4. This CDR3 is CASSPGGLDTQYF. CDR3 nucleotide sequence: TGTGCCAGCAGCCCGGGGGGTTTGGATACGCAGTATTTT.

The chain recombines TRBV30 with TRBJ1-3; D is unresolved. CDR3 length equals 14 residues. Germline CDR1 reads GTSNPN; CDR2 reads SVGIG (reference sequence). V lost 3 bases, J lost 4 bases, and 13 bases lay in between. The CDR3 is CAWSDWAFGNTIYF. The CDR3 coding sequence is TGTGCCTGGAGCGATTGGGCGTTCGGAAACACCATATATTTT.

The chain carries TRBV11-3 and TRBJ2-7, with D possibly TRBD1 on 5 matching bases. The CDR3 loop spans 14 amino acids. Germline lookup yields CDR1 SGHNT and CDR2 YENEEA. V was shortened by 5 bases and J by 2 bases, with 13 bases between the two germline ends. The DNA of the CDR3 is TGTGCCAGCAGCCAAAGGACATCCCCCTACGAGCAGTACTTC. This sequence encodes CASSQRTSPYEQYF.

The genes are TRBV5-4 and TRBJ1-6; possible D gene TRBD1, 6 bases. The CDR3 extends over 14 amino acids. Germline V gene lookup returns CDR1 SGHNT and CDR2 YYREEE (reference sequence). Trimming pared 4 bases from V and 7 bases from J, leaving 12 bases between. The CDR3, as DNA: TGTGCCAGCAGCCTCGGGACATCGAATTCACCCCTCCACTTT. Translation: CASSLGTSNSPLHF.

The CDR3 bases are TGTGCCAGCAGCTTAGGCCCCCGGAGCGGGGGACCCACAGATACGCAGTATTTT. This gives the protein CASSLGPRSGGPTDTQYF. J is TRBJ2-3 and V is TRBV7-9, with TRBD2 matching 8 bases. Germline-derived CDR1 and CDR2 are SEHNR and FQNEAQ (reference sequence). With 1 base clipped from V and 2 bases from J, the junction kept 11 bases outside the gene matches. The length of the CDR3 is 18 residues.

The chain is built from TRBV7-9 and TRBJ2-7, with 10 bases fitting TRBD1. The CDR3 totals 15 residues. Germline-derived CDR1 and CDR2 are SEHNR and FQNEAQ (reference sequence). V dropped 2 bases and J dropped 5; count of bases not matched to a gene: 6. CDR3: CASSLSGTGVHEQYF. The CDR3 region has the DNA TGTGCCAGCAGCTTAAGCGGGACAGGGGTCCACGAGCAGTACTTC.

The chain couples TRBV7-3 to TRBJ2-7; D might be TRBD1 (5 bases). The CDR3 has 14 residues. CDR1 SGHTA and CDR2 FQGTGA come from the germline V gene. Trimming stripped 6 bases from V and 3 bases from J, with 15 bases between. The DNA of the CDR3 is TGTGCCAGCAGTCGTGACAGCCTAAGCTACGAGCAGTACTTC. Amino acid sequence: CASSRDSLSYEQYF.

The V and J genes are TRBV6-1 and TRBJ1-3, with 8 bases matching TRBD1. This CDR3 contains 14 residues. From germline, CDR1 is MNHNS and CDR2 SASEGT. V lost 3 bases and J lost 2; bases outside the gene matches: 0. CDR3 protein: CASSDRGPGNTIYF. In nucleotides, the CDR3 is TGTGCCAGCAGTGACAGGGGGCCTGGAAACACCATATATTTT.

The chain is built from TRBV5-1 and TRBJ2-3; D remains unclear. CDR1 and CDR2 from the germline V gene are SGHRS and YFSETQ. Deletions cut 1 base from V and 0 bases from J, with 9 bases between. The CDR3 totals 15 residues. CDR3 sequence: CASSLTEPSTDTQYF. The CDR3 DNA sequence: TGCGCCAGCAGCTTGACAGAGCCTAGCACAGATACGCAGTATTTT.

Comment on this clone: Other DNA sequences from this sample encode an identical CDR3 as well. The CDR3 sequence is CSVATGTTNEKLFF. The CDR3 DNA reads TGCAGCGTTGCCACAGGGACAACTAATGAAAAACTGTTTTTT. This chain uses TRBV29-1 with TRBJ1-4; weak D call: TRBD1 (6 bases). This CDR3 is 14 amino acids long. CDR1 is SQVTM and CDR2 is ANQGSEA in the germline V gene. With 4 bases removed from V and 0 bases from J, the gap between germline ends came to 9 bases.

The chain is built from TRBV6-1 and TRBJ1-2, with a possible D match to TRBD1 (5 bases). Germline CDR1 MNHNS, CDR2 SASEGT. Trimming took off 5 bases at V and 4 bases at J, with 11 bases between the two ends. The CDR3 is made up of 13 amino acids. The CDR3 spells CASSQGQAYGYTF. The CDR3, as DNA: TGTGCCAGCAGTCAAGGACAAGCCTATGGCTACACCTTC.

In this sample, this clone turned up once. The chain has TRBV19 and TRBJ1-1; D might be TRBD1 (5 bases). The ends were cut back, 4 bases at V and 3 bases at J, with 15 bases in the middle. This CDR3 region has 15 residues. Germline lookup yields CDR1 LNHDA and CDR2 SQIVND (reference sequence). The CDR3 DNA is TGTGCCAGTAGTACTTACGGGACTACATACACTGAAGCTTTCTTT. It encodes CASSTYGTTYTEAFF.

J is TRBJ2-1 and V is TRBV19; the D gene is possibly TRBD2 (5 bases). Trimming stripped 4 bases from V and 0 bases from J, with 10 bases between. This CDR3 has 15 residues. CDR1 is LNHDA and CDR2 is SQIVND in the germline V gene (reference sequence). DNA of the CDR3: TGTGCCAGTAGTACCGGGGTAAGCTCCTACAATGAGCAGTTCTTC. Amino acid sequence: CASSTGVSSYNEQFF.

This chain uses TRBV6-5 with TRBJ2-7, with 7 bases that match TRBD1. The CDR3 contains 14 residues. Germline CDR1 is MNHEY and CDR2 is SVGAGI. V was clipped by 7 bases and J by 2 bases; unmatched bases: 8. In DNA form, the CDR3 reads TGTGCCAGCAACTCCCCGGGACAGACCTACGAGCAGTACTTC. Translated, it gives CASNSPGQTYEQYF.

The chain employs TRBV28 and TRBJ1-2, with 10 bases aligning to TRBD1. The CDR3 has 15 amino acids. Germline CDR1 and CDR2: MDHEN and SYDVKM. V gave up 6 bases and J gave up 7 bases; unmatched junction bases: 11. The CDR3, as DNA: TGTGCCAGCAGAACCGTGGGACAGGGGCCCGGTGGCTACACCTTC. Translating gives CASRTVGQGPGGYTF.

In its sample, this clone was seen a few times. The CDR3 protein is CASSYDSRSYEQYF. The CDR3 bases are TGTGCCAGCAGCTATGACTCCCGCTCCTACGAGCAGTACTTC. The chain links TRBV11-2 to TRBJ2-7, with D hard to call. The CDR3 covers 14 residues. With 4 bases removed from V and 0 bases from J, the gap between germline ends came to 10 bases. The germline CDR1 and CDR2 sequences are SGHAT and FQNNGV.

The genes are TRBV7-6 and TRBJ1-6; possibly TRBD1 for D (6 bases). Germline values: CDR1 SGHVS, CDR2 FNYEAQ. The ends were cut back, 1 base at V and 10 bases at J, with 11 bases in the middle. This CDR3 is built from 14 residues. The CDR3 loop reads CASSLEKGDSPLHF. Written as DNA, the CDR3 is TGTGCCAGCAGCTTAGAAAAGGGGGACTCACCCCTCCACTTT.

The chain employs TRBV29-1 and TRBJ1-1; D unresolved. Germline V gene sequence: CDR1 SQVTM, CDR2 ANQGSEA. V was trimmed by 5 bases and J by 4 bases, leaving 14 bases between them. The CDR3 totals 13 residues. The CDR3 coding sequence is TGCAGCGTTTGGACGACTGAGGGCACTGAAGCTTTCTTT. This sequence encodes CSVWTTEGTEAFF.